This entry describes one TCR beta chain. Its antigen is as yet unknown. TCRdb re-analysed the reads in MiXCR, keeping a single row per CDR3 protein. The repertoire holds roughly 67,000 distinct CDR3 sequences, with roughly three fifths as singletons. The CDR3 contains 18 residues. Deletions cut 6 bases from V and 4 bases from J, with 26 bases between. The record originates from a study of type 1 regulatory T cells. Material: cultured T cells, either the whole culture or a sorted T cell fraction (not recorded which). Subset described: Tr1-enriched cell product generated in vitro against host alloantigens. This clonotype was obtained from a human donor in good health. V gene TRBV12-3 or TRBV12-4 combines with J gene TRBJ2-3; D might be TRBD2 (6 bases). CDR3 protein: CASRPSAAGGNSPDTQYF. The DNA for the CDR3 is TGTGCCAGCAGACCGTCGGCTGCCGGAGGGAACAGCCCAGATACGCAGTATTTT.